These 18 T cell receptor beta chains came from one sample sequenced in a study of blood T cell repertoires in COVID-19. The data were produced by immunoSEQ multiplex PCR, yet TCRdb's version contains in-frame clones alone and is incomplete. The sample records under 150,000 clones, roughly four fifths being singletons. Material for sequencing was PBMCs or T cells enriched from blood (not recorded which). These receptors were obtained from a man aged 35 to 55 with acute COVID-19.

This clone was seen a handful of times. The V and J genes are TRBV9 and TRBJ1-2, with 8 bases fitting TRBD1. CDR1 and CDR2 from the germline V gene are SGDLS and YYNGEE. V shed 5 bases and J 7 bases; nucleotides not matched to a gene: 10. The CDR3 sequence is 14 residues long. Written as DNA, the CDR3 is TGTGCCAGCAGTGTGTCAGGGGGCGCGAGTGGCTACACCTTC. It translates to CASSVSGGASGYTF.

V usage is TRBV5-8 and J usage is TRBJ1-1; TRBD1 might be the D (5 bases). V was clipped by 5 bases and J by 5 bases, with 10 bases between them. The CDR3 is 12 residues long. Looked up from germline, CDR1 is SGHTS and CDR2 is YDEGEE. CDR3 in DNA: TGTGCCAGCAGTTGGGAGGGGACTGAAGCTTTCTTT. Amino acids: CASSWEGTEAFF.

This clone was picked up a small number of times. The chain combines TRBV3-1 (or the pseudogene TRBV3-2) with TRBJ2-7; 8 nucleotides align to TRBD2. The CDR3 extends over 16 amino acids. V shed 4 bases and J 4 bases; nucleotides not matched to a gene: 12. Germline CDR1 reads LGHDT; CDR2 reads YNNKEL (reference sequence). The DNA for the CDR3 is TGTGCCAGCAGCCTCTCACTAGCGGCAAAGGGGTACGAGCAGTACTTC. Translating it yields CASSLSLAAKGYEQYF.

The chain uses TRBV11-3 and TRBJ1-1, with no clear D. Germline V gene data show CDR1 as SGHNT and CDR2 as YENEEA. V lost 5 bases, J lost 1 base, and 8 bases lay in between. The CDR3 consists of 13 residues. The CDR3 loop reads CASSRLRNTEAFF. The CDR3 region has the DNA TGTGCCAGCAGCCGCCTCAGGAACACTGAAGCTTTCTTT.

This clone has only a few counts. J is TRBJ1-5 and V is TRBV3-1 (or the pseudogene TRBV3-2); TRBD1 agrees at 10 bases. CDR1 and CDR2 (germline): LGHDT, YNNKEL (reference sequence). CDR3 length equals 14 residues. The J segment lost 4 bases and the V segment lost 8 bases, leaving 5 bases of the junction unmatched. The CDR3 coding sequence is TGTGCCAGCCAGGACAGGGGGTTGAATCAGCCCCAGCATTTT. Its translation is CASQDRGLNQPQHF.

The rearrangement uses TRBV7-2 and TRBJ1-1, with D perhaps matching TRBD1 (5 bases). In germline, CDR1 is SGHTA, CDR2 FQGNSA. The CDR3 has 16 amino acids. V lost 2 bases and J lost 2, with 15 bases in between. The CDR3 DNA reads TGTGCCAGCAGCTTAATTAGTAATGGGGCTAACACTGAAGCTTTCTTT. The encoded protein is CASSLISNGANTEAFF. Complete variable domain (other parts from reference TRBV7-2 and TRBJ1-1): GAGVSQSPSNKVTEKGKDVELRCDPISGHTALYWYRQSLGQGLEFLIYFQGNSAPDKSGLPSDRFSAERTGGSVSTLTIQRTQQEDSAVYLCASSLISNGANTEAFFGQGTRLTVV.

The J gene is TRBJ1-6, the V gene TRBV25-1; a weak D match, TRBD1 (5 bases). Trimming shortened V by 11 bases and J by 1 base, and 6 bases separated the two germline ends. CDR1 is MGHDK, CDR2 SYGVNS, per germline. The CDR3 is made up of 12 amino acids. In DNA form, the CDR3 reads TGTGCCTCAGGGTCCTATAATTCACCCCTCCACTTT. It is translated as CASGSYNSPLHF. The entire variable domain, with the rest obtained from reference TRBV25-1 and TRBJ1-6, is as follows: EADIYQTPRYLVIGTGKKITLECSQTMGHDKMYWYQQDPGMELHLIHYSYGVNSTEKGDLSSESTVSRIRTEHFPLTLESARPSHTSQYLCASGSYNSPLHFGNGTRLTVT.

The rearrangement joins TRBV29-1 to TRBJ1-2; tentative D call: TRBD1 (6 bases). CDR1 and CDR2 from the germline V gene are SQVTM and ANQGSEA. V lost 3 bases and J 5 bases, leaving 13 bases between the germline ends. The CDR3 totals 13 residues. CDR3 sequence reads: CSVDPDSLYGYTF. DNA of the CDR3: TGCAGCGTTGACCCGGACAGTTTATATGGCTACACCTTC.

A single count supports this clone. The chain couples TRBV20-1 to TRBJ1-5, with D unresolved. The CDR3 is 13 amino acids. V lost 3 bases and J 1 base, leaving 7 bases between the germline ends. CDR1 DFQATT and CDR2 SNEGSKA come from the germline V gene (reference sequence). Here the CDR3 DNA reads TGCAGTGCTAGTGCCCGGAGCAATCAGCCCCAGCATTTT. This gives the protein CSASARSNQPQHF.

This chain joins TRBV5-1 and TRBJ2-6; 7 positions match TRBD2. The CDR3 loop spans 17 amino acids. V lost 4 bases, J lost 3 bases, and 10 bases stayed unmatched. Per germline, CDR1 SGHRS and CDR2 YFSETQ. The CDR3 DNA reads as TGCGCCAGCAGCATGGGAACGGGAGGAGGTGGGGCCAACGTCCTGACTTTC. As protein: CASSMGTGGGGANVLTF.

About this clone itself: Within the sample, other DNA sequences also encode this same CDR3. The V gene is TRBV5-1, the J gene TRBJ1-2; 7 positions agree with TRBD1. The ends lost 0 bases at V and 6 bases at J; junction bases unmatched: 2. The CDR3 runs 13 residues. The germline CDR1 and CDR2 sequences are SGHRS and YFSETQ. The CDR3 DNA follows: TGCGCCAGCAGCTTGGCCCAGGGGGATGGCTACACCTTC. It yields the protein CASSLAQGDGYTF.

V is TRBV18 and J is TRBJ2-2; no clear D gene. CDR1 is KGHSH and CDR2 is LQKENI in the germline V gene. This CDR3 is 14 amino acids long. V was clipped by 3 bases and J by 2 bases, with 7 bases between them. CDR3 sequence (DNA): TGTGCCAGCTCACCGGCCCTTAACACCGGGGAGCTGTTTTTT. Its protein is CASSPALNTGELFF. Full variable domain (outside the CDR3, taken from reference TRBV18 and TRBJ2-2): NAGVMQNPRHLVRRRGQEARLRCSPMKGHSHVYWYRQLPEEGLKFMVYLQKENIIDESGMPKERFSAEFPKEGPSILRIQQVVRGDSAAYFCASSPALNTGELFFGEGSRLTVL.

V gene TRBV7-3 combines with J gene TRBJ2-5, with 9 nucleotides matching TRBD2. The V segment lost 0 bases and the J segment 4 bases; nucleotides outside the gene matches: 9. The V gene's germline CDR1 is SGHTA and CDR2 FQGTGA. The CDR3 has 17 amino acids. The CDR3 DNA follows: TGTGCCAGCAGCTTAACTGGGGCAGCGGGGGGTAGAGAGACCCAGTACTTC. Its protein is CASSLTGAAGGRETQYF.

On this clone itself: The sample holds other DNA sequences that translate to the same CDR3. This chain uses TRBV12-3 or TRBV12-4 with TRBJ1-2; TRBD1 agrees at 7 bases. The CDR3 consists of 12 residues. V trimming: 5 bases; J trimming: 3 bases; junction bases outside the gene matches: 0. The CDR3 loop is CASSGTDYGYTF. The CDR3 nucleotides are TGTGCCAGCAGTGGGACAGACTATGGCTACACCTTC.

The chain combines TRBV18 with TRBJ1-4; 7 bases are a match to TRBD1. Trimming removed 5 bases from V and 4 bases from J; junction bases left unmatched: 10. This CDR3 spans 16 amino acids. Germline V gene lookup returns CDR1 KGHSH and CDR2 LQKENI. CDR3 nucleotide sequence: TGTGCCAGCTCAACCCTAGGGACAGCTCTTAATGAAAAACTGTTTTTT. Protein: CASSTLGTALNEKLFF.

The CDR3 is CASSFDRSGSGNTIYF. For the CDR3, the DNA is TGTGCCAGCAGCTTTGACAGGTCCGGCTCTGGAAACACCATATATTTT. This chain joins TRBV7-9 and TRBJ1-3; D might be TRBD1 (6 bases). Germline V CDR1 and CDR2: SEHNR, FQNEAQ (reference sequence). CDR3 length equals 16 residues. V lost 3 bases, J lost 0 bases, and 12 bases lay in between.

This chain uses TRBV2 with TRBJ2-7; unclear D gene. The CDR3 has 11 residues. CDR1 and CDR2 (germline): SNHLY, FYNNEI. Deletions cut 4 bases from V and 7 bases from J, with 8 bases between. The CDR3 region is CASSVRAEQYF. CDR3 sequence (DNA): TGTGCCAGCAGTGTTCGTGCGGAGCAGTACTTC.

This clone was detected only a few times. Other DNA sequences in the same sample also yield this CDR3. The chain is built from TRBV7-9 and TRBJ1-2, with TRBD1 matching over 8 bases. Germline-derived CDR1 and CDR2 are SEHNR and FQNEAQ (reference sequence). The CDR3 sequence is 14 residues long. V lost 3 bases and J lost 0; bases outside the gene matches: 0. In DNA form, the CDR3 reads TGTGCCAGCAGCTTGGGACAGGCTAACTATGGCTACACCTTC. Protein sequence: CASSLGQANYGYTF.